This record concerns one T cell receptor beta chain sequence. What it binds is unknown. This entry comes from a study of CD8 T cells in ankylosing spondylitis. General study points: Prior literature has documented some motif variants in synovial fluid and blood from reactive arthritis. Clones tied to disease were said to be significantly enriched in matched ankylosing spondylitis synovial fluid. What appeared characteristic of ankylosing spondylitis blood was a TCR beta motif of fewer than ten highly homologous variants.

V lost 3 bases, J lost 12 bases, and 10 bases stayed unmatched. Germline V gene sequence: CDR1 DFQATT, CDR2 SNEGSKA (reference sequence). The CDR3 loop spans 14 amino acids. MiXCR, applied by TCRdb to the 5' RACE reads, yields one record per CDR3 protein. The sample lists 200,000 to 250,000 distinct CDR3 sequences, 30% to 35% occurring once. This TCR was sampled from a male donor with ankylosing spondylitis or in good health (not recorded which). What was sequenced was blood, either unsorted or a sorted T cell fraction (not recorded which). The chain uses TRBV20-1 and TRBJ1-4; 10 bases are a match to TRBD1. CDR3 region: CSASPGTGVGELFF. The CDR3 DNA reads TGCAGTGCTAGTCCAGGGACAGGGGTCGGGGAACTGTTTTTT.